The 25 T cell receptor beta chains reported below all come from one sample, sequenced in a study of blood T cells in healthy people across ages. Together with a sample-barcoded 5' primer, a J-beta primer mix was included in a second PCR lasting roughly 7 to 11 cycles. In TCRdb, the 5' RACE reads were re-called with MiXCR into one record per CDR3 protein. The data show about 510,000 distinct CDR3 sequences, about 27% seen once. The same sample was also used in a study of T cells of mothers and their children.

The sequencing sample was made of blood. These receptors were taken from a boy aged 2-15 years in good health.

This clonotype was seen more than once but under ten times. This chain uses TRBV5-1 with TRBJ1-1; D uncertain. Germline V lookup: CDR1 SGHRS, CDR2 YFSETQ. V dropped 3 bases and J dropped 0 bases, with 15 bases sitting between them. CDR3 length equals 16 residues. CDR3 DNA sequence: TGCGCCAGCAGCTCGGAAGGGAGTAGTTTGAACACTGAAGCTTTCTTT. Its protein is CASSSEGSSLNTEAFF. The complete variable domain, with remaining parts taken from reference TRBV5-1 and TRBJ1-1, reads KAGVTQTPRYLIKTRGQQVTLSCSPISGHRSVSWYQQTPGQGLQFLFEYFSETQRNKGNFPGRFSGRQFSNSRSEMNVSTLELGDSALYLCASSSEGSSLNTEAFFGQGTRLTVV.

This clonotype turned up a few times. The V gene is TRBV12-3 or TRBV12-4, the J gene TRBJ2-5, with D uncertain. The CDR3 extends over 14 amino acids. V lost 4 bases and J lost 2, with 11 bases in between. The DNA of the CDR3 is TGTGCCAGCAGTTCATCGTGGGCACAAGAGACCCAGTACTTC. Its protein is CASSSSWAQETQYF.

J is TRBJ2-1 and V is TRBV11-2, with 11 bases identical to TRBD2. The CDR3 loop spans 19 amino acids. Germline-derived CDR1 and CDR2 are SGHAT and FQNNGV. Trimming removed 0 bases from V and 7 bases from J; junction bases left unmatched: 14. The CDR3 spells CASSLDPNILAGGFNEQFF. CDR3 bases: TGTGCCAGCAGCTTAGACCCCAATATCCTAGCGGGAGGTTTTAATGAGCAGTTCTTC.

Here the CDR3 reads CSVEDPGREGMNTEAFF. CDR3 sequence (DNA): TGCAGCGTTGAAGATCCAGGAAGGGAGGGCATGAACACTGAAGCTTTCTTT. J is TRBJ1-1 and V is TRBV29-1; D is ambiguous. The CDR3 runs 17 residues. In germline, CDR1 is SQVTM, CDR2 ANQGSEA. With 0 bases removed from V and 0 bases from J, the gap between germline ends came to 17 bases.

This clonotype appeared a few times. The chain has TRBV9 and TRBJ2-1; D may be TRBD1 (6 bases). The CDR3 sequence is 15 residues long. V gave up 3 bases and J gave up 5 bases, with 15 bases separating them. Germline CDR1 and CDR2: SGDLS and YYNGEE. As DNA, the CDR3 is TGTGCCAGCAGCGCAGTCCGGGACACCAACAATGAGCAGTTCTTC. Translation: CASSAVRDTNNEQFF.

The chain is built from TRBV29-1 and TRBJ2-7; 10 bases line up with TRBD1. V shed 6 bases, J shed 4 bases, and the junction held 12 bases outside the gene matches. The CDR3 has 15 amino acids. Germline CDR1 is SQVTM and CDR2 is ANQGSEA. The CDR3 reads CSVEGAGTGAYEQYF. The DNA for the CDR3 is TGCAGCGTCGAGGGGGCCGGGACAGGGGCATACGAGCAGTACTTC.

This chain connects TRBV28 to TRBJ2-5, with 9 nucleotides matching TRBD1. Germline CDR1 reads MDHEN; CDR2 reads SYDVKM. With V trimmed by 6 bases and J by 3 bases, 8 bases remained unmatched. The CDR3 runs 15 residues. The CDR3 DNA reads TGTGCCAGCAGCCGGGACAGGGTGACGGAAGAGACCCAGTACTTC. Its translation is CASSRDRVTEETQYF. Looking up the rest from reference TRBV28 and TRBJ2-5 gives the full variable domain: DVKVTQSSRYLVKRTGEKVFLECVQDMDHENMFWYRQDPGLGLRLIYFSYDVKMKEKGDIPEGYSVSREKKERFSLILESASTNQTSMYLCASSRDRVTEETQYFGPGTRLLVL.

This clonotype occurred a few times. J is TRBJ2-3 and V is TRBV4-3; D gene uncertain. CDR3 length: 15 amino acids. The V gene's germline CDR1 is LGHNA and CDR2 YSLEER. The V end lost 1 base, the J end lost 2 bases, and 10 bases lay between the germline ends. CDR3 nucleotide sequence: TGCGCCAGCAGCCAAGTTTCTGCAGACACAGATACGCAGTATTTT. It translates to CASSQVSADTDTQYF.

This clonotype was counted many times. The V call is TRBV24-1, the J call TRBJ1-2; D is uncertain. Trimming stripped 4 bases from V and 8 bases from J, with 10 bases between. The germline CDR1 and CDR2 sequences are KGHDR and SFDVKD. This CDR3 is built from 12 residues. CDR3 DNA: TGTGCCACCAGTGACGAGCTCGGGGGCTACACCTTC. Its translation is CATSDELGGYTF.

The chain links TRBV4-2 to TRBJ2-3; 10 positions agree with TRBD2. This CDR3 has 17 residues. In germline, CDR1 is LGHNA, CDR2 YNFKEQ. The J segment lost 0 bases and the V segment lost 0 bases, leaving 3 bases of the junction unmatched. DNA for the CDR3: TGTGCCAGCAGCCAAGAGGCTAGCGGGGGCAGCACAGATACGCAGTATTTT. Translated, it gives CASSQEASGGSTDTQYF.

V usage is TRBV6-5 and J usage is TRBJ2-5, with a possible D match to TRBD2 (6 bases). The last part of the DNA fits TRBJ2-7 better; the J call may be wrong. The CDR3 covers 14 residues. Germline-derived CDR1 and CDR2 are MNHEY and SVGAGI. The DNA of the CDR3 is TGTGCCGTCCGGGGAGGTGGCCCATCCTACGAGCAGTACTTC. The encoded protein is CAVRGGGPSYEQYF.

The rearrangement uses TRBV29-1 and TRBJ1-2; D is unresolved. The CDR3 contains 12 residues. V lost 4 bases, J lost 4 bases, and 10 bases lay in between. Germline CDR1 is SQVTM and CDR2 is ANQGSEA. The CDR3 nucleotides are TGCAGCGTTGGTCTAGTTACCTATGGCTACACCTTC. Protein product: CSVGLVTYGYTF.

This clonotype was recorded a few times. The V and J genes are TRBV5-1 and TRBJ2-6; no reliable D call. In germline, CDR1 is SGHRS, CDR2 YFSETQ. The CDR3 totals 16 residues. V dropped 0 bases and J dropped 0 bases, with 7 bases sitting between them. As DNA, the CDR3 is TGCGCCAGCAGCTTGGCCTCGTCCTCTGGGGCCAACGTCCTGACTTTC. Residues: CASSLASSSGANVLTF.

V usage is TRBV11-2 and J usage is TRBJ2-7, with TRBD1 matching over 7 bases. The length of the CDR3 is 15 residues. V lost 4 bases and J lost 7; bases outside the gene matches: 13. Germline values: CDR1 SGHAT, CDR2 FQNNGV. For the CDR3, the DNA is TGTGCCAGCAGCTCGCAGGGGGACCTCACGTGGGAGCAGTACTTC. Protein product: CASSSQGDLTWEQYF.

This chain uses TRBV20-1 with TRBJ2-2; D is ambiguous. This CDR3 has 12 residues. Germline assignment: CDR1 DFQATT and CDR2 SNEGSKA (reference sequence). V dropped 5 bases and J dropped 4 bases, with 8 bases sitting between them. CDR3 protein: CSASPGTGELFF. The CDR3 DNA reads TGCAGTGCTTCCCCGGGCACCGGGGAGCTGTTTTTT.

This clonotype was seen only a few times. This chain uses TRBV14 with TRBJ2-7; either TRBD1 or TRBD2 may fit D (5 bases each). CDR3 length: 14 amino acids. V was cut by 3 bases and J by 2 bases, with 11 bases left in between. In germline, CDR1 is SGHDN, CDR2 FVKESK. The CDR3 sequence: CASSHGTSTYEQYF. CDR3 sequence (DNA): TGTGCCAGCAGCCATGGGACCAGCACCTACGAGCAGTACTTC. Full variable domain (remainder filled in from reference TRBV14 and TRBJ2-7): EAGVTQFPSHSVIEKGQTVTLRCDPISGHDNLYWYRRVMGKEIKFLLHFVKESKQDESGMPNNRFLAERTGGTYSTLKVQPAELEDSGVYFCASSHGTSTYEQYFGPGTRLTVT.

This chain uses TRBV24-1 with TRBJ2-3, with D possibly matching TRBD2 (5 bases). With 12 bases removed from V and 2 bases from J, the gap between germline ends came to 8 bases. The CDR3 contains 11 residues. The germline V gene has CDR1 KGHDR and CDR2 SFDVKD. The CDR3 loop reads CADGDTDTQYF. The CDR3 nucleotides are TGTGCCGACGGGGACACAGATACGCAGTATTTT.

This clonotype came up a few times. V and J are TRBV9 and TRBJ1-3; D perhaps matches TRBD1 (6 bases). Germline values: CDR1 SGDLS, CDR2 YYNGEE. V was shortened by 0 bases and J by 4 bases, with 17 bases between the two germline ends. This CDR3 is 17 amino acids long. CDR3 sequence (DNA): TGTGCCAGCAGCGTAGGTCCCCAGGGGATAAACGGAAACACCATATATTTT. Amino acids: CASSVGPQGINGNTIYF.

The chain has TRBV7-2 and TRBJ2-5; 14 nucleotides align to TRBD2. The end of the DNA aligns better with TRBJ2-1, so the J call may be wrong. Germline assignment: CDR1 SGHTA and CDR2 FQGNSA. The CDR3 consists of 15 residues. CDR3 in amino acids: CASSLTSGRGGEQFF. The CDR3 DNA sequence: TGTGCCAGCAGCCTGACTAGCGGGAGGGGGGGTGAGCAGTTCTTC.

This clonotype came up a few times. This chain links TRBV2 with TRBJ1-1; D is possibly TRBD1 (5 bases). The length of the CDR3 is 12 residues. V dropped 7 bases and J dropped 3 bases, with 9 bases sitting between them. Germline V gives CDR1 SNHLY, CDR2 FYNNEI. The CDR3 is CASNGGDTEAFF. CDR3 sequence (DNA): TGTGCCAGCAACGGGGGGGACACTGAAGCTTTCTTT.

The CDR3 bases are TGTGCCAGCAGCTTTCTTCAGGGTGAGCTGTTTTTT. This sequence encodes CASSFLQGELFF. The genes are TRBV7-9 and TRBJ2-2; possible D gene TRBD1, 5 bases. Trimming cost V 3 bases and J 11 bases, with 10 bases left between them. Germline CDR1 is SEHNR and CDR2 is FQNEAQ (reference sequence). The CDR3 runs 12 residues.

This chain uses TRBV28 with TRBJ2-5, with 9 bases identical to TRBD2. CDR3 length: 15 residues. V shed 4 bases, J shed 1 base, and the junction held 4 bases outside the gene matches. The germline gives CDR1 MDHEN, CDR2 SYDVKM. The CDR3 reads CASSSLAGTQETQYF. The CDR3 DNA is TGTGCCAGCAGTTCTCTAGCGGGAACCCAAGAGACCCAGTACTTC.

This clonotype came up a few times. This chain connects TRBV6-1 to TRBJ2-5; TRBD1 is a possible D gene (6 bases). CDR1 and CDR2 from the germline V gene are MNHNS and SASEGT. The CDR3 covers 14 residues. Trimming cost V 3 bases and J 5 bases, with 13 bases left between them. Here the CDR3 DNA reads TGTGCCAGCAGTGACACAGGGTCCCTGGAGACCCAGTACTTC. Amino acids: CASSDTGSLETQYF.

The genes are TRBV29-1 and TRBJ2-5, with 7 positions matching TRBD1. The J call may be wrong; the DNA end is better matched by TRBJ2-7. CDR3 size: 12 residues. CDR1 is SQVTM and CDR2 is ANQGSEA in the germline V gene. CDR3 DNA sequence: TGCAGCGTGGGGGACAGCTTCTACGAGCAGTACTTC. Amino acid sequence: CSVGDSFYEQYF.

The chain combines TRBV7-8 with TRBJ1-6; D unresolved. V gave up 1 base and J gave up 9 bases, with 13 bases separating them. The CDR3 consists of 15 residues. Germline V gives CDR1 SGHVS, CDR2 FQNEAQ. The CDR3 sequence: CASSLGWQAPSPLHF. In DNA form, the CDR3 reads TGTGCCAGCAGCTTAGGCTGGCAGGCGCCTTCACCCCTCCACTTT.